The clone carrying this T cell receptor beta chain was seen a few times. With V trimmed by 2 bases and J by 8 bases, 7 bases remained unmatched. The CDR3 has 14 amino acids. CDR1 and CDR2 from the germline V gene are MRHNA and SNTAGT. Only in-frame clones appear in the TCRdb table, and some are missing; sequencing was by immunoSEQ multiplex PCR. The profile shows tens of thousands of clones, 83% of them singletons. These data belong to a study of OX40 agonist ivuxolimab in advanced cancers. This specimen was CD4+ or CD8+ T cells sorted from blood, taken in a trial of the OX40 agonist ivuxolimab. The rearrangement joins TRBV6-4 to TRBJ1-2, with 8 bases matching TRBD1. The TCR sequence derives from an adult with an advanced solid tumor such as melanoma, head and neck, liver or kidney cancer. The CDR3 sequence: CASSDPLRGRGYTF. The CDR3 nucleotides read TGTGCCAGCAGTGACCCTCTCAGGGGGCGAGGCTACACCTTC.